One sample yielded the 8 T cell receptor beta chains listed below, sequenced in a study of T-cell reconstitution after alpha-beta-depleted transplantation in children. Unique molecular identifiers were incorporated during preparation of the TCRbeta library. TCRdb recomputed calls from the PCR reads with MiXCR, one row per CDR3 protein. The table records 100,000 or so distinct CDR3 sequences, about a quarter of them present only once. The source was PBMCs, collected before TCRalphabeta/CD19-depleted stem cell transplant. These receptors all come from a boy aged 2 to 9 with acute lymphoblastic leukemia, due to receive a stem cell transplant.

This clonotype was seen only a few times. The V gene is TRBV20-1, the J gene TRBJ2-1; D perhaps matches TRBD2 (6 bases). Germline V CDR1 and CDR2: DFQATT, SNEGSKA (reference sequence). The germline V and J ends were trimmed by 6 bases and 7 bases, with 16 bases remaining between them. CDR3 length: 13 residues. CDR3 DNA: TGCAGTGCCTTTAGCGGAGGTGGGAATGAGCAGTTCTTC. This codes for CSAFSGGGNEQFF.

To note about this clonotype: The germline gene is not matched at one end of the junction; a read error may be the cause. This chain uses TRBV2 with TRBJ1-5; 8 bases fit TRBD1. The germline V gene has CDR1 SNHLY and CDR2 FYNNEI. The CDR3 is made up of 15 amino acids. The DNA for the CDR3 is TGTGCCATCAAAACGTCAGACAGGGGAAATCAGCCCCAGCCTTTT. It specifies CAIKTSDRGNQPQPF.

The chain uses TRBV2 and TRBJ2-7; D remains unclear. There are 14 residues in the CDR3. Trimming left V 3 bases short and J 0 bases short, with 9 bases between. From germline, CDR1 is SNHLY and CDR2 FYNNEI. As DNA, the CDR3 is TGTGCCAGCAGTGACATGGGTATCTCCTACGAGCAGTACTTC. This gives the protein CASSDMGISYEQYF.

This clonotype was seen repeatedly, ten times or more. The genes are TRBV12-3 or TRBV12-4 and TRBJ2-5; TRBD1 is a possible D gene (6 bases). This CDR3 is 14 amino acids long. The V end was cut by 4 bases, the J end by 4 bases, with 13 bases between. Here the CDR3 DNA reads TGTGCCAGCAGTTCGACAGGTGTCCGAGAGACCCAGTACTTC. It specifies CASSSTGVRETQYF.

This chain connects TRBV28 to TRBJ2-1; D is undetermined. Per germline, CDR1 MDHEN and CDR2 SYDVKM. CDR3 length equals 12 residues. The V and J ends lost 5 bases and 4 bases respectively, with 6 bases between them. The CDR3 sequence: CASSLRYNEQFF. The CDR3 nucleotides are TGTGCCAGCAGTCTGCGGTACAATGAGCAGTTCTTC.

This clonotype has at least ten counts. The chain recombines TRBV7-6 with TRBJ2-5; 7 bases align to TRBD2. The CDR3 has 15 amino acids. In germline, CDR1 is SGHVS, CDR2 FNYEAQ. The trim removed 2 bases at V and 3 bases at J, leaving 6 bases unmatched. The CDR3 loop is CASSLFSSGEETQYF. In DNA form, the CDR3 reads TGTGCCAGCAGCTTATTCTCTAGCGGAGAAGAGACCCAGTACTTC.

The gene calls are TRBV7-6 and TRBJ2-1; the D is unclear. CDR3 length: 13 residues. V was trimmed by 2 bases and J by 10 bases, leaving 12 bases between them. The germline V gene encodes CDR1 SGHVS and CDR2 FNYEAQ. CDR3 sequence reads: CASSLNPAGEQFF. DNA for the CDR3: TGTGCCAGCAGCTTAAATCCAGCCGGCGAGCAGTTCTTC.

V gene TRBV20-1 combines with J gene TRBJ2-5, with TRBD1 matching 7 bases. Germline V gene lookup returns CDR1 DFQATT and CDR2 SNEGSKA (reference sequence). The CDR3 loop spans 15 amino acids. The V segment lost 0 bases and the J segment 3 bases; nucleotides outside the gene matches: 7. The CDR3 nucleotides are TGCAGTGCTAGAGATAGGGGACAGTACGAAGAGACCCAGTACTTC. It yields the protein CSARDRGQYEETQYF.